This T cell receptor beta chain came from a study of STAT3 mutations in large granular lymphocyte leukemia. The overall study: Canonical activating STAT3 mutations were detected in roughly half of the longitudinally sequenced T-LGLL patients. Immunosuppressive therapy was given to more than half of T-LGLL patients.

Trimming cost V 0 bases and J 3 bases, with 9 bases left between them. The CDR3 is 14 amino acids. Looked up from germline, CDR1 is MNHEY and CDR2 is SVGAGI. Study-wide results and limits: Every T-LGLL patient had at least one immunodominant TCRbeta clonotype. In about 30% of the 18 patients, new TCR clonotypes emerged after therapy.

Profiled with immunoSEQ multiplex PCR; TCRdb holds only in-frame clones, not every one. The sample yields around 13,000 clones, around nine tenths seen once. Concerning this clone: Its antigen is undetermined.

The chain links TRBV6-5 to TRBJ2-7; possibly TRBD2 for D (6 bases). Sequenced material: peripheral blood mononuclear cells. The clonotype comes from a man aged 40-49 years with T-cell large granular lymphocyte leukemia. Some clones in this sample may be carry-over from other donors' samples. CDR3 protein: CASSYSSGDYEQYF. CDR3 DNA sequence: TGTGCCAGCAGTTACTCTTCGGGGGACTACGAGCAGTACTTC.